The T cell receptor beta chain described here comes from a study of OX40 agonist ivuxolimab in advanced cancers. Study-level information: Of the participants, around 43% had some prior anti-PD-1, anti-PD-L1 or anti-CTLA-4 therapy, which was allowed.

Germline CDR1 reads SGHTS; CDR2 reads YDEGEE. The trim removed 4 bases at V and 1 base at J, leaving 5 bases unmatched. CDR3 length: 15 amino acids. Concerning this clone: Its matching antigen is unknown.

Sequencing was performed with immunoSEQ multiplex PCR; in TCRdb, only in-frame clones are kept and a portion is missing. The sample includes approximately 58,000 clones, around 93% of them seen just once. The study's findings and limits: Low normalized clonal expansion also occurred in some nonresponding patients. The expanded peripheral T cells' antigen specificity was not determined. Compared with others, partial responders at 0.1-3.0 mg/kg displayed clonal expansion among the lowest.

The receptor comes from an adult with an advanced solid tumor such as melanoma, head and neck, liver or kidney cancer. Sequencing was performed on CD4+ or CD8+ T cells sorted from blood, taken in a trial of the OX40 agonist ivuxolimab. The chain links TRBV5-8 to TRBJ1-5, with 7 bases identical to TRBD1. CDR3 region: CASSPGQLSNQPQHF. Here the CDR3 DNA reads TGTGCCAGCAGCCCGGGACAGCTCAGCAATCAGCCCCAGCATTTT.